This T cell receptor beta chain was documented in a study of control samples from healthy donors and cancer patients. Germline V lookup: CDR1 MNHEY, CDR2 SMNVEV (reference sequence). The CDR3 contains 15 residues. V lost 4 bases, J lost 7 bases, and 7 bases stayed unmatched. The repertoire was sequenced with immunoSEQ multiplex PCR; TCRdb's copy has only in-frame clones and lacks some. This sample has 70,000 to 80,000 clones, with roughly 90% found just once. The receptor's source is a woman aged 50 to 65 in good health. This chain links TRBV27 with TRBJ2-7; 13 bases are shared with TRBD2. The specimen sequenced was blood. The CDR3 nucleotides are TGTGCCAGCAGTTCACTAGCGGGAGGGTCGGGGGAGCAGTACTTC. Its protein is CASSSLAGGSGEQYF.